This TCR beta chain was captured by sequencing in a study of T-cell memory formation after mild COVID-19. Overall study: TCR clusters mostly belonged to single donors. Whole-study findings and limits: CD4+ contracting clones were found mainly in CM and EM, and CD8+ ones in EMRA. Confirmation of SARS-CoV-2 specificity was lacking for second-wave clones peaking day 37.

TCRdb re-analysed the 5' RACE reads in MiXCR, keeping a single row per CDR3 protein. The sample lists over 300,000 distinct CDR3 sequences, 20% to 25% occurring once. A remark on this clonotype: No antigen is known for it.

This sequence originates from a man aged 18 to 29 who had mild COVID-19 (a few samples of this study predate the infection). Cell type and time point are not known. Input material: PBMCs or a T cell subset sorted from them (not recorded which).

The CDR3 DNA reads TGTGCCATCTCTCTTGGAGGGGGGACGACTGAAGCTTTCTTT. It encodes CAISLGGGTTEAFF. The chain carries TRBV10-3 and TRBJ1-1; a weak D match, TRBD1 (6 bases). From germline, CDR1 is ENHRY and CDR2 SYGVKD. Between the trimmed V and J ends, which lost 8 bases and 5 bases, there was a span of 18 bases. This CDR3 region has 14 residues.